This T cell receptor (beta chain) was recorded in a study of T cell repertoires in cytomegalovirus infection. Study-level information: HLA-B-restricted CMV epitopes that are well studied were used alongside recently identified HLA-C-restricted ones. Indicated by public TCR beta signatures were CMV infection and matching HLA type. Study results and caveats: Based on cumulative public TCR beta family frequency, carriers of CMV plus the relevant HLA were identified. The response measured ex vivo was dominated by TCR beta clonotypes (HLA-C-restricted and CMV-specific).

This clonotype appeared a few times. Its antigen remains unknown. This CDR3 region has 14 residues. Trimming left V 6 bases short and J 3 bases short, with 14 bases between. Germline V gene lookup returns CDR1 SEHNR and CDR2 FQNEAQ (reference sequence). TCRdb re-analysed the reads in MiXCR, keeping a single row per CDR3 protein. The table lists around 58,000 distinct CDR3 sequences, roughly a fifth of them singletons. The rearrangement links TRBV7-9 to TRBJ1-2; D unresolved. The sequencing here drew on CD8+ T cells from cultured PBMCs, taken from culture after CMV antigen stimulation. This clonotype was obtained from a human donor in good health (CMV status not recorded). Some clones in this sample may be carry-over from other donors' samples. DNA of the CDR3: TGTGCCAGCAGACGTGACGGAGGTGACTATGGCTACACCTTC. Amino acid sequence: CASRRDGGDYGYTF.